A single sample gave rise to the 30 T cell receptor beta chains below, sequenced in a study of blood T cells in healthy people across ages. Primers used in a second PCR of about 7 to 12 cycles were a sample-barcoded 5' primer and a J-beta primer mix. TCRdb itself ran the 5' RACE reads through MiXCR, one entry per CDR3 protein. The sample lists 600,000 to 900,000 distinct CDR3 sequences; approximately 24% were seen once. This sample was also put to use in a study of T cells of mothers and their children.

The specimen was blood. Receptors were obtained from a boy between 10 and 17 years old in good health.

This clonotype was seen more than once but under ten times. The rearrangement uses TRBV5-1 and TRBJ2-5; D perhaps matches TRBD1 (5 bases). Germline V lookup: CDR1 SGHRS, CDR2 YFSETQ. The CDR3 is 15 amino acids. V was pared by 0 bases and J by 5 bases, with 14 bases between. CDR3 sequence (DNA): TGCGCCAGCAGCTTGGGTGGCAGGGCGAGGGAGACCCAGTACTTC. Its translation is CASSLGGRARETQYF.

V is TRBV12-3 or TRBV12-4 and J is TRBJ1-3; D is ambiguous. Trimming took 7 bases from V and 4 from J, leaving 17 bases between them. This CDR3 contains 15 residues. The CDR3 DNA sequence: TGTGCCAGCACCTCTCCTGGGGTCGACGGAAACACCATATATTTT. It translates to CASTSPGVDGNTIYF.

J is TRBJ2-3 and V is TRBV12-3 or TRBV12-4, with unresolved D. This CDR3 has 14 amino acids. Trimming cost V 2 bases and J 5 bases, with 11 bases left between them. CDR3 region: CASSLSAVGDTQYF. CDR3 in DNA: TGTGCCAGCAGTTTATCGGCAGTTGGAGATACGCAGTATTTT.

This rearrangement joins TRBV4-2 to TRBJ2-5; possible D gene TRBD2, 6 bases. Per germline, CDR1 LGHNA and CDR2 YNFKEQ. This CDR3 is 15 amino acids long. Trimming shortened V by 6 bases and J by 3 bases, and 17 bases separated the two germline ends. CDR3 sequence: CASRRMGGVEETQYF. In DNA, the CDR3 is TGTGCCAGCAGGCGAATGGGAGGCGTTGAAGAGACCCAGTACTTC.

This clonotype was counted a few times. It is unclear where the CDR3 begins or ends on the DNA, so no DNA is shown, and the CDR3 is as TCRdb lists it. This sequence joins TRBV9 and TRBJ2-7. Germline V lookup: CDR1 SGDLS, CDR2 YYNGEE. The CDR3 extends over 14 residues, inclusive of both ends. The CDR3 loop reads CASSVAAGNYEQCF.

This clonotype was counted between two and nine times. This chain connects TRBV27 to TRBJ1-5, with D unclear. V was shortened by 8 bases and J by 0 bases, with 11 bases between the two germline ends. The CDR3 extends over 14 amino acids. Germline loops: CDR1 MNHEY, CDR2 SMNVEV (reference sequence). The CDR3 reads CASRDHDSNQPQHF. The CDR3 DNA follows: TGTGCCAGCCGCGACCACGATAGCAATCAGCCCCAGCATTTT.

The V call is TRBV20-1, the J call TRBJ1-5, with D perhaps TRBD1 (6 bases). The V gene's germline CDR1 is DFQATT and CDR2 SNEGSKA (reference sequence). V lost 6 bases, J lost 0 bases, and 21 bases lay in between. This CDR3 contains 17 residues. The CDR3 DNA sequence: TGCAGTGCCGAATCCCCCACAGGGAGGAGTAGCAATCAGCCCCAGCATTTT. It encodes CSAESPTGRSSNQPQHF.

This clonotype was detected only a few times. The rearrangement links TRBV12-3 or TRBV12-4 to TRBJ2-5; 9 positions match TRBD1. The CDR3 loop spans 14 amino acids. V shed 1 base and J 7 bases; nucleotides not matched to a gene: 4. The CDR3 sequence: CASSLGGQGTTQYF. The CDR3 coding sequence is TGTGCCAGCAGTTTAGGGGGACAGGGAACGACCCAGTACTTC.

The chain combines TRBV11-2 with TRBJ2-3; D is possibly TRBD2 (5 bases). This CDR3 has 18 residues. Trimming shortened V by 2 bases and J by 1 base, and 19 bases separated the two germline ends. The germline gives CDR1 SGHAT, CDR2 FQNNGV. This chain's CDR3 is CASSLYPAGARRTDTQYF. CDR3 in DNA: TGTGCCAGCAGCTTATACCCGGCGGGCGCGCGACGCACAGATACGCAGTATTTT.

This clonotype was counted a few times. The chain has TRBV6-2 or TRBV6-3 and TRBJ1-4, with TRBD1 matching over 7 bases. J lost 8 bases, V lost 8 bases, and 17 bases had no gene match. This CDR3 is 16 amino acids long. Germline CDR1 is MNHEY and CDR2 is SVGEGT. The CDR3 bases are TGTGCCAGCTATCCCGACAGGGAGGTCGAGTACGAAAAACTGTTTTTT. It encodes CASYPDREVEYEKLFF.

This clonotype came up a few times. This chain uses TRBV7-9 with TRBJ2-7, with 9 bases aligning to TRBD2. Unmatched junction bases numbered 6, after V lost 0 bases and J lost 3 bases. There are 16 residues in the CDR3. CDR1 and CDR2 from the germline V gene are SEHNR and FQNEAQ (reference sequence). The CDR3 protein is CASSLAGASGVYEQYF. In nucleotides, the CDR3 is TGTGCCAGCAGCTTAGCGGGGGCTAGCGGGGTCTACGAGCAGTACTTC. Full variable domain (missing parts from reference TRBV7-9 and TRBJ2-7): DTGVSQNPRHKITKRGQNVTFRCDPISEHNRLYWYRQTLGQGPEFLTYFQNEAQLEKSRLLSDRFSAERPKGSFSTLEIQRTEQGDSAMYLCASSLAGASGVYEQYFGPGTRLTVT.

This clonotype has ten or more counts. The rearrangement joins TRBV20-1 to TRBJ2-1, with D tentatively TRBD2 (5 bases). V lost 3 bases, J lost 6 bases, and 12 bases lay in between. CDR1 and CDR2 (germline): DFQATT, SNEGSKA (reference sequence). CDR3 size: 13 residues. Written as DNA, the CDR3 is TGCAGTGCTAGTGGGAATGCGGGCAATGAGCAGTTCTTC. It encodes CSASGNAGNEQFF.

J is TRBJ2-3 and V is TRBV9; D is undetermined. The germline V and J ends were trimmed by 1 base and 6 bases, with 9 bases remaining between them. The CDR3 length is 13 residues. Per germline, CDR1 SGDLS and CDR2 YYNGEE. The CDR3 loop reads CASSVTADDTQYF. As DNA, the CDR3 is TGTGCCAGCAGCGTAACCGCCGACGATACGCAGTATTTT.

The chain uses TRBV20-1 and TRBJ2-5; 10 bases align to TRBD2. Gene TRBJ2-1 matches the end of the DNA better, so the J call may be wrong. The germline V gene has CDR1 DFQATT and CDR2 SNEGSKA (reference sequence). CDR3 length equals 15 residues. The CDR3 coding sequence is TGCAGTGCTCAGCGGGGGGGCAGTCCCTACAATGAGCAGTTCTTC. It translates to CSAQRGGSPYNEQFF.

The rearrangement joins TRBV28 to TRBJ2-3; 7 bases agree with TRBD2. The germline CDR1 and CDR2 sequences are MDHEN and SYDVKM. J gave up 2 bases and V 7 bases, and 9 bases lay outside the gene matches. This CDR3 has 15 residues. CDR3 in amino acids: CASTQLGGYTDTQYF. The DNA of the CDR3 is TGTGCCAGCACCCAACTGGGGGGGTACACAGATACGCAGTATTTT.

The chain uses TRBV5-1 and TRBJ2-6; 8 bases agree with TRBD1. Trimming cost V 1 base and J 0 bases; bases outside gene matches: 3. CDR1 and CDR2 (germline): SGHRS, YFSETQ. CDR3 length: 17 amino acids. CDR3 loop: CASSLKDRDSGANVLTF. The CDR3 nucleotides are TGCGCCAGCAGCTTGAAGGACAGGGACTCTGGGGCCAACGTCCTGACTTTC.

In this sample, this clonotype turned up a few times. The chain employs TRBV12-3 or TRBV12-4 and TRBJ1-2, with 7 bases identical to TRBD1. CDR3 length: 14 residues. Unmatched junction bases numbered 8, after V lost 6 bases and J lost 4 bases. DNA for the CDR3: TGTGCCAGCAGCAGACAGGGTTTCCCCTATGGCTACACCTTC. This codes for CASSRQGFPYGYTF.

The genes are TRBV15 and TRBJ1-3; no firm D call. CDR3 length: 13 residues. In germline, CDR1 is LNHNV, CDR2 YYDKDF (reference sequence). The germline V and J ends were trimmed by 7 bases and 2 bases, with 9 bases remaining between them. The CDR3 nucleotides read TGTGCCACCAAACAAGCTCCTGGAAACACCATATATTTT. It translates to CATKQAPGNTIYF.

The CDR3 reads CASSLSGVANTGELFF. The CDR3 nucleotides are TGTGCCAGCAGCTTATCGGGGGTCGCGAACACCGGGGAGCTGTTTTTT. The rearrangement links TRBV7-3 to TRBJ2-2; a possible D gene is TRBD2 (6 bases). The CDR3 is 16 residues long. Trimming took 2 bases from V and 0 from J, leaving 10 bases between them. CDR1 is SGHTA and CDR2 is FQGTGA in the germline V gene.

This clonotype was counted only a few times. The V gene is TRBV29-1, the J gene TRBJ2-1, with TRBD1 as a possible D gene (5 bases). Between the trimmed V and J ends, which lost 0 bases and 8 bases, there was a span of 14 bases. Looked up from germline, CDR1 is SQVTM and CDR2 is ANQGSEA. CDR3 length equals 14 residues. CDR3 amino acids: CSVEDRQGLDEQFF. The CDR3 bases are TGCAGCGTTGAAGATCGGCAGGGTTTGGATGAGCAGTTCTTC.

Only a few counts were recorded for this clonotype. DNA for the CDR3: TGTGCCAGCCTACCACTCGGACAAATTTACGAGCAGTACTTC. This translates into CASLPLGQIYEQYF. The chain combines TRBV28 with TRBJ2-7; weak D call: TRBD1 (5 bases). The V end lost 8 bases, the J end lost 4 bases, and 18 bases lay between the germline ends. There are 14 residues in the CDR3. Germline V gene data show CDR1 as MDHEN and CDR2 as SYDVKM.

J is TRBJ2-5 and V is TRBV5-1; 11 nucleotides match TRBD2. The last part of the DNA fits TRBJ2-1 better; the J call may be wrong. Germline values: CDR1 SGHRS, CDR2 YFSETQ. The CDR3 spans 16 residues. The CDR3 bases are TGCGCCAGCAGCATCCCCGGGACTAGCGGCGCAAATGAGCAGTTCTTC. It specifies CASSIPGTSGANEQFF.

This clonotype turned up a few times. The V gene is TRBV5-5, the J gene TRBJ2-3, with 8 nucleotides matching TRBD1. Germline V gives CDR1 SGHKS, CDR2 YYEKEE (reference sequence). J lost 3 bases, V lost 5 bases, and 5 bases had no gene match. The CDR3 extends over 14 amino acids. CDR3 nucleotide sequence: TGTGCCAGCAGACCGACAGGGGATACAGATACGCAGTATTTT. It translates to CASRPTGDTDTQYF.

A few counts support this clonotype. The V and J genes are TRBV6-7 and TRBJ2-2; 8 nucleotides line up with TRBD1. TRBV6-7 is an ORF, and what it does is uncertain. The CDR3 is 16 residues long. V lost 2 bases, J lost 1 base, and 3 bases stayed unmatched. CDR3 residues: CASSYPGQENTGELFF. CDR3 nucleotide sequence: TGTGCCAGCAGTTACCCGGGACAGGAGAACACCGGGGAGCTGTTTTTT.

This CDR3 is CASSLGAMGHGGEQYF. For the CDR3, the DNA is TGTGCCAGCAGCTTAGGGGCAATGGGACATGGAGGCGAGCAGTACTTC. This chain links TRBV7-9 with TRBJ2-7, with D possibly TRBD1 on 6 matching bases. V shed 1 base and J shed 6 bases, with 19 bases lying between them. CDR3 length: 16 amino acids. Germline lookup yields CDR1 SEHNR and CDR2 FQNEAQ (reference sequence).

This clonotype showed up just a few times. V and J are TRBV20-1 and TRBJ2-1, with 8 bases matching TRBD2. This CDR3 comprises 16 residues. V lost 0 bases to trimming and J lost 0 bases; unmatched junction nucleotides: 4. In germline, CDR1 is DFQATT, CDR2 SNEGSKA (reference sequence). CDR3 region: CSARDLSGSSYNEQFF. CDR3 in DNA: TGCAGTGCTAGAGATCTCAGCGGGAGCTCCTACAATGAGCAGTTCTTC.

This clonotype was detected a few times. The chain uses TRBV7-9 and TRBJ2-5; D may match TRBD1 or TRBD2 (5 bases each). The closer fit of TRBJ2-7 to the DNA end suggests the J call may be wrong. The length of the CDR3 is 13 residues. Germline V gene lookup returns CDR1 SEHNR and CDR2 FQNEAQ (reference sequence). CDR3 in DNA: TGTGCCAGCAGCCCACGGGGCAGGTACGAGCAGTACTTC. This translates into CASSPRGRYEQYF.

V gene TRBV7-3 combines with J gene TRBJ2-1; TRBD1 aligns across 9 bases. This CDR3 is 14 amino acids long. The junction had 10 bases not matched to a gene; V was cut back by 6 bases and J by 10 bases. Germline CDR1 is SGHTA and CDR2 is FQGTGA. The CDR3 loop is CASSDSQGAREQFF. Written as DNA, the CDR3 is TGTGCCAGCAGTGACTCACAGGGGGCGAGGGAGCAGTTCTTC.

The rearrangement links TRBV11-2 to TRBJ2-6; D uncertain. Germline V gene data show CDR1 as SGHAT and CDR2 as FQNNGV. The CDR3 length is 17 residues. V dropped 0 bases and J dropped 0 bases, with 9 bases sitting between them. The CDR3 coding sequence is TGTGCCAGCAGCTTAGAGAGCATTCCCTCTGGGGCCAACGTCCTGACTTTC. Its protein is CASSLESIPSGANVLTF.

The chain recombines TRBV7-2 with TRBJ1-5; maybe TRBD1 (5 bases). CDR1 and CDR2 from the germline V gene are SGHTA and FQGNSA. Trimming removed 5 bases from V and 7 bases from J, with 12 bases in between. This CDR3 contains 13 residues. CDR3 DNA sequence: TGTGCCAGCAGCGTCGCCCAGGGCCAGCCCCAGCATTTT. This gives the protein CASSVAQGQPQHF. Full variable domain (remainder filled in from reference TRBV7-2 and TRBJ1-5): GAGVSQSPSNKVTEKGKDVELRCDPISGHTALYWYRQSLGQGLEFLIYFQGNSAPDKSGLPSDRFSAERTGGSVSTLTIQRTQQEDSAVYLCASSVAQGQPQHFGDGTRLSIL.